This TCR beta chain was profiled in a study of CD8+CD57+ T cells in acquired aplastic anemia. At the level of the study: The study obtained an average of roughly 2.9 ug of DNA from sorted CD4+ and CD8+ cells. The study's findings and limits: Around 29 shared CD8+ CDR3s appeared highly expressed within patients' immunodominant clones.

This clonotype was seen ten or more times. Its antigen is unidentified. There are 14 residues in the CDR3. The V end lost 7 bases, the J end lost 12 bases, and 24 bases lay between the germline ends. The germline V gene encodes CDR1 MNHNS and CDR2 SASEGT. Patients included in sequencing had previously demonstrated CD8+CD57+ cell expansion by flow cytometry. TCR beta VDJ combinations and CDR3 sequences were profiled from genomic DNA. TCRdb redid the calling of the reads with MiXCR, one entry per CDR3 protein. In the table there are approximately 190,000 distinct CDR3 sequences, less than 60% of which are singletons.

The chain joins TRBV6-1 to TRBJ1-1; D ambiguous. Sequenced sample: sorted CD4+, CD8+, or CD8+CD57+ T cells (not recorded which) from PBMCs. The source is a human donor with aplastic anemia. This chain's CDR3 is CASTLRGELGGPFF. The CDR3 DNA reads TGTGCCAGCACCCTTCGTGGGGAGCTTGGAGGTCCTTTCTTT.